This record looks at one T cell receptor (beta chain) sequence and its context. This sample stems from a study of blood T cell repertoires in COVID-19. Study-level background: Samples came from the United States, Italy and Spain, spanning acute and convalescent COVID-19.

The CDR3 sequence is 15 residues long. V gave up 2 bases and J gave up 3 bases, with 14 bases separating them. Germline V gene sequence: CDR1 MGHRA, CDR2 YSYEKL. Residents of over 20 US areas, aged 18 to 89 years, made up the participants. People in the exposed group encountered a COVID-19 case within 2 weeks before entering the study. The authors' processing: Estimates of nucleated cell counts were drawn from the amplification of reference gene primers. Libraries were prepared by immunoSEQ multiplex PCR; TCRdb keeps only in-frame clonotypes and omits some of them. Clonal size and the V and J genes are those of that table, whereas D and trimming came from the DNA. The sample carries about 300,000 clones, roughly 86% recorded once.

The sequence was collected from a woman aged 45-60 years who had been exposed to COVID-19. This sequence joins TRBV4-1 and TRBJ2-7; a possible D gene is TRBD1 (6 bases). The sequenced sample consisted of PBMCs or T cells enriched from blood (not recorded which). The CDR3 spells CASSQLGQALYEQYF. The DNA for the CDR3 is TGCGCCAGCAGCCAACTGGGACAAGCACTCTACGAGCAGTACTTC.